The rows below give T cell receptor beta chains drawn from one sample of a study of Tregs in tolerant kidney transplant recipients. Here immunoSEQ multiplex PCR was the method, and the copy in TCRdb shows in-frame clones only, minus some. The profile shows roughly 46,000 clones, more than 80% of them singletons. Sequencing input: Tregs from blood. These receptors originate from a human donor in good health. The CDR3 runs from the conserved cysteine through the conserved F or W. Each record gives: clone size, V gene, J gene, D gene, CDR3 DNA, CDR3 protein. The D gene is left open where the match is weak. Clone size appears in some rows only: once, few, many, or a class for an expanded clone.

size: -
V: TRBV18
J: TRBJ1-1
D: -
DNA: TGTGCCAGCTCACGAACCCGAAGGGAGACTGAAGCTTTCTTT
CDR3: CASSRTRRETEAFF

size: -
V: TRBV5-1
J: TRBJ2-1
D: TRBD1
DNA: TGCGCCAGCAGCCTGGGACAGGGAAGGTACAATGAGCAGTTCTTC
CDR3: CASSLGQGRYNEQFF

size: -
V: TRBV7-2
J: TRBJ2-2
D: -
DNA: TGTGCCAGCAGCTTACCCGCGGGACATTACACCGGGGAGCTGTTTTTT
CDR3: CASSLPAGHYTGELFF

size: once
V: TRBV12-2
J: TRBJ2-4
D: -
DNA: TGTGCAAGTCGCTTAGAGGACAGGGCTATAGCCAAAAACATTCAGTACTTC
CDR3: CASRLEDRAIAKNIQYF

size: -
V: TRBV5-1
J: TRBJ1-3
D: -
DNA: TGCGCCAGCAGCTGGGCCGTGGCAGCCTCTGGAAACACCATATATTTT
CDR3: CASSWAVAASGNTIYF

size: -
V: TRBV6-5
J: TRBJ1-1
D: -
DNA: TGTGCCAGCAGTTACTCAACTCGCACTGAAGCTTTCTTT
CDR3: CASSYSTRTEAFF

size: -
V: TRBV5-3
J: TRBJ2-1
D: -
DNA: TGTGCCAGAAGCTTACCGGGGCGCCGCAATGAGCAGTTCTTC
CDR3: CARSLPGRRNEQFF

size: -
V: TRBV18
J: TRBJ1-1
D: -
DNA: TGTGCCAGCTCACCTAGAAACACTGAAGCTTTCTTT
CDR3: CASSPRNTEAFF

size: -
V: TRBV4-1
J: TRBJ2-7
D: -
DNA: TGCGCCAGCAGCCAAGAACACAGTCGGCTTAGCTCCTACGAGCAGTACTTC
CDR3: CASSQEHSRLSSYEQYF

size: -
V: TRBV30
J: TRBJ2-1
D: -
DNA: TGTGCCTGGGCACCATCTAGCTCCTACAATGAGCAGTTCTTC
CDR3: CAWAPSSSYNEQFF

size: medium-sized
V: TRBV2
J: TRBJ1-1
D: TRBD1
DNA: TGTGCCAGCAGTGGAGGGACAGGATTGAACACTGAAGCTTTCTTT
CDR3: CASSGGTGLNTEAFF

size: -
V: TRBV5-1
J: TRBJ1-1
D: TRBD1
DNA: TGCGCCAGCAGCACTGGGCCCAGGGGGATCACTGAAGCTTTCTTT
CDR3: CASSTGPRGITEAFF

size: once
V: TRBV4-1
J: TRBJ1-3
D: -
DNA: TGCGCCAGCAGCAGCTTAACAAACAGGGCCCGGGGAGGAAACACCATATATTTT
CDR3: CASSSLTNRARGGNTIYF

size: -
V: TRBV19
J: TRBJ2-6
D: TRBD1
DNA: TGTGCCAGTAGTCCCGGACAGGGGCGTACCCCCCGCTCTGGGGCCAACGTCCTGACTTTC
CDR3: CASSPGQGRTPRSGANVLTF

size: -
V: TRBV6-5
J: TRBJ1-5
D: -
DNA: TGTGCCAGCAGCCCCTTGGGGGCTCGTCAGCCCCAGCATTTT
CDR3: CASSPLGARQPQHF

size: -
V: TRBV5-4
J: TRBJ2-5
D: -
DNA: TGTGCCAGCAGCTTGTATAGGGGGGCAGAGACCCAGTACTTC
CDR3: CASSLYRGAETQYF

size: -
V: TRBV7-2
J: TRBJ1-2
D: TRBD1
DNA: TGTGCCAGCAGTAAGGGACAGTACGGGAATAACTATGGCTACACCTTC
CDR3: CASSKGQYGNNYGYTF

size: -
V: TRBV6-6
J: TRBJ2-7
D: -
DNA: TGTGCCAGCAGTTACTCGCGGGAAGGCTACGAGCAGTACTTC
CDR3: CASSYSREGYEQYF

size: -
V: TRBV19
J: TRBJ2-1
D: TRBD1
DNA: TGTGCCAGTAGTGGGACCGGGACAGGGAACAATGAGCAGTTCTTC
CDR3: CASSGTGTGNNEQFF

size: -
V: TRBV6-1
J: TRBJ2-7
D: TRBD2
DNA: TGTGCCAGCAGCCGACTAGCGGGCTCCTACGAGCAGTACTTC
CDR3: CASSRLAGSYEQYF

size: -
V: TRBV7-8
J: TRBJ1-1
D: -
DNA: TGTGCCAGCAGCTTATTTCTAGCGAACACTGAAGCTTTCTTT
CDR3: CASSLFLANTEAFF

size: -
V: TRBV19
J: TRBJ1-1
D: -
DNA: TGTGCCAGTAAGGCAGGGAGTAGCACTGAAGCTTTCTTT
CDR3: CASKAGSSTEAFF

size: -
V: TRBV5-4
J: TRBJ1-4
D: TRBD1
DNA: TGTGCCAGCAGCCGTTTGGGGCAGGGGGCAGGCTCAACTAATGAAAAACTGTTTTTT
CDR3: CASSRLGQGAGSTNEKLFF

size: -
V: TRBV18
J: TRBJ2-7
D: TRBD2
DNA: TGTGCCAGCTCACCAGGACTAGCGGGGGGGCAAGTATTATACGAGCAGTACTTC
CDR3: CASSPGLAGGQVLYEQYF

size: -
V: TRBV6-5
J: TRBJ2-7
D: -
DNA: TGTGCCAGCAGCCCAGGGATACAGGGCTACGAGCAGTACTTC
CDR3: CASSPGIQGYEQYF

size: -
V: TRBV6-5
J: TRBJ1-5
D: -
DNA: TGTGCCAGCAGTTACGGGAGGAGGAATCAGCCCCAGCATTTT
CDR3: CASSYGRRNQPQHF

size: -
V: TRBV6-6
J: TRBJ1-4
D: -
DNA: TGTGCCAGCAGTTACCAAGGGGCGCTAAATGAAAAACTGTTTTTT
CDR3: CASSYQGALNEKLFF

size: once
V: TRBV4-1
J: TRBJ2-3
D: TRBD2
DNA: TGCGCCAGCAGCCACGGCCCGGGACTAGAAGATACGCAGTATTTT
CDR3: CASSHGPGLEDTQYF